Following are 23 T cell receptor beta chains from one sample sequenced in a study of blood T cells in healthy people across ages. Alongside a J-beta primer mix, a sample-barcoded 5' primer served in a second PCR lasting roughly 7 to 11 cycles. TCRdb processed the 5' RACE reads anew with MiXCR; each CDR3 protein has one entry. The repertoire consists of about 1.4 million distinct CDR3 sequences, with 55% to 75% occurring once and the leading ten covering roughly 7%. Material: blood. All receptors come from a man aged 18 to 29 in good health.

The genes are TRBV9 and TRBJ1-1; D is uncertain. The length of the CDR3 is 17 residues. V lost 0 bases to trimming and J lost 4 bases, with 19 bases between them. The germline CDR1 and CDR2 sequences are SGDLS and YYNGEE. This CDR3 reads CASSVGGPGSGSTEAFF. The CDR3 bases are TGTGCCAGCAGCGTAGGAGGCCCCGGATCGGGTAGCACTGAAGCTTTCTTT.

The rearrangement uses TRBV4-2 and TRBJ1-2, with TRBD1 matching 12 bases. Germline assignment: CDR1 LGHNA and CDR2 YNFKEQ. The CDR3 runs 20 residues. V shed 0 bases, J shed 2 bases, and the junction held 13 bases outside the gene matches. CDR3 sequence: CASSQDARIGTGGANYGYTF. The DNA of the CDR3 is TGTGCCAGCAGCCAAGATGCAAGGATCGGGACAGGGGGCGCGAACTATGGCTACACCTTC.

This chain connects TRBV7-2 to TRBJ2-2, with 8 bases lining up with TRBD2. The CDR3 is made up of 15 amino acids. Germline loops: CDR1 SGHTA, CDR2 FQGNSA. V dropped 4 bases and J dropped 4; count of bases not matched to a gene: 5. The CDR3 DNA sequence: TGTGCCAGCAGCTCGCATGCGGGGGGCACCGGGGAGCTGTTTTTT. Amino acid sequence: CASSSHAGGTGELFF.

The chain employs TRBV6-5 and TRBJ2-7, with D uncertain. CDR3 length equals 13 residues. CDR1 and CDR2 (germline): MNHEY, SVGAGI. Trimming cost V 7 bases and J 5 bases, with 15 bases left between them. The CDR3 here is CASTSRKGHEQYF. DNA of the CDR3: TGTGCCAGCACGTCACGGAAAGGGCACGAGCAGTACTTC.

This chain uses TRBV7-2 with TRBJ2-4; TRBD2 aligns across 8 bases. CDR3 size: 13 residues. Germline V gives CDR1 SGHTA, CDR2 FQGNSA. Unmatched junction bases numbered 4, after V lost 5 bases and J lost 7 bases. CDR3 in amino acids: CASSPSGWNIQYF. CDR3 bases: TGTGCCAGCAGCCCTAGCGGGTGGAACATTCAGTACTTC.

This chain links TRBV4-3 with TRBJ1-2; 8 positions agree with TRBD1. Germline loops: CDR1 LGHNA, CDR2 YSLEER. V dropped 5 bases and J dropped 4; count of bases not matched to a gene: 9. The CDR3 has 15 residues. The CDR3 DNA is TGCGCCAGCAGCGAGGGACAGGTCTCGGCCTATGGCTACACCTTC. This encodes CASSEGQVSAYGYTF.

The rearrangement uses TRBV5-5 and TRBJ2-1; D not certain. Per the germline V gene, CDR1 is SGHKS and CDR2 is YYEKEE (reference sequence). This CDR3 is 12 amino acids long. Trimming stripped 7 bases from V and 5 bases from J, with 10 bases between. The CDR3 spells CASDLWDNEQFF. As DNA, the CDR3 is TGTGCCAGCGACCTGTGGGACAATGAGCAGTTCTTC.

This clonotype has more than one count but fewer than ten. V is TRBV20-1 and J is TRBJ2-7, with D possibly matching TRBD2 (6 bases). Germline V CDR1 and CDR2: DFQATT, SNEGSKA (reference sequence). The CDR3 spans 13 residues. Trimming removed 6 bases from V and 2 bases from J, with 14 bases in between. The CDR3 nucleotides are TGCAGTGCCATGGGGACTGGCACCTACGAGCAGTACTTC. Protein product: CSAMGTGTYEQYF.

The chain combines TRBV24-1 with TRBJ2-5; TRBD1 is a possible D gene (6 bases). CDR3 length: 14 amino acids. Germline V gene lookup returns CDR1 KGHDR and CDR2 SFDVKD. V was trimmed by 3 bases and J by 11 bases, leaving 18 bases between them. The DNA of the CDR3 is TGTGCCACCAGTGATCAGGACAGCTACAATGAGCAGTACTTC. The encoded protein is CATSDQDSYNEQYF.

This sequence joins TRBV20-1 and TRBJ2-5, with 11 positions matching TRBD2. Germline CDR1 DFQATT, CDR2 SNEGSKA (reference sequence). CDR3 length: 14 residues. V was pared by 3 bases and J by 5 bases, with 5 bases of the junction left unmatched. As DNA, the CDR3 is TGCAGTGCTAGCCCTACTAGCGGGAGTGAGACCCAGTACTTC. Protein product: CSASPTSGSETQYF.

This chain links TRBV29-1 with TRBJ2-5; TRBD1 or TRBD2 may be the D gene (11 bases each). Judging by the DNA end, TRBJ2-7 fits better; the J call may be wrong. Germline-derived CDR1 and CDR2 are SQVTM and ANQGSEA. CDR3 size: 16 residues. The CDR3 DNA reads TGCAGCGTGAGGGACAGGGGGACTAGCGGTACCTACGAGCAGTACTTC. This translates into CSVRDRGTSGTYEQYF.

The CDR3 protein is CSVSGQGDTGELFF. The CDR3 DNA follows: TGCAGTGTTTCCGGACAGGGTGACACCGGGGAGCTGTTTTTT. V is TRBV20-1 and J is TRBJ2-2; 8 bases fit TRBD1. Germline-derived CDR1 and CDR2 are DFQATT and SNEGSKA (reference sequence). This CDR3 is built from 14 residues. Trimming took 7 bases from V and 3 from J; bases not matched to a gene: 7.

The chain combines TRBV11-2 with TRBJ2-1; possibly TRBD2 for D (5 bases). V lost 5 bases and J 5 bases, leaving 10 bases between the germline ends. The CDR3 has 13 residues. CDR1 and CDR2 (germline): SGHAT, FQNNGV. CDR3 DNA: TGTGCCAGCAGCAGGGAGAGGGACAATGAGCAGTTCTTC. This encodes CASSRERDNEQFF.

The rearrangement links TRBV24-1 to TRBJ2-3; D unresolved. V was trimmed by 9 bases and J by 6 bases, leaving 18 bases between them. This CDR3 comprises 14 residues. Germline lookup yields CDR1 KGHDR and CDR2 SFDVKD. CDR3 sequence: CATPPGTCADTQYF. The DNA of the CDR3 is TGTGCCACCCCACCCGGTACGTGCGCGGATACGCAGTATTTT.

Only a few counts were recorded for this clonotype. This chain links TRBV4-1 with TRBJ2-1; 8 bases align to TRBD1. J was trimmed by 8 bases and V by 4 bases; bases with no gene match: 10. Germline CDR1 MGHRA, CDR2 YSYEKL. This CDR3 is 15 amino acids long. The CDR3 sequence is CASSLRTGPGDEQFF. The CDR3 DNA reads TGCGCCAGCAGCCTCCGGACAGGGCCGGGCGATGAGCAGTTCTTC.

The chain links TRBV7-6 to TRBJ2-3; 7 nucleotides match TRBD2. The CDR3 loop spans 15 amino acids. Germline loops: CDR1 SGHVS, CDR2 FNYEAQ. With V trimmed by 1 base and J by 8 bases, 9 bases remained unmatched. CDR3 nucleotide sequence: TGTGCCAGCAGCTTAGGAGCTAGCGGCTTTGGTACGCAGTATTTT. Its protein product is CASSLGASGFGTQYF.

This sequence joins TRBV4-1 and TRBJ2-7; TRBD1 matches 11 bases. The CDR3 consists of 15 residues. Germline assignment: CDR1 MGHRA and CDR2 YSYEKL. Trimming removed 1 base from V and 3 bases from J; junction bases left unmatched: 2. CDR3 sequence reads: CASSQVDRGHYEQYF. CDR3 DNA: TGCGCCAGCAGCCAAGTGGACAGGGGGCACTACGAGCAGTACTTC.

The rearrangement joins TRBV10-3 to TRBJ2-3, with D possibly being TRBD2 (6 bases). The CDR3 has 15 amino acids. Germline-derived CDR1 and CDR2 are ENHRY and SYGVKD. The V gene lost 4 bases and the J gene lost 5 bases, with 16 bases spanning the gap. The CDR3 nucleotides are TGTGCCATCAGTGTCGGGACTGGTAGGATAGATACGCAGTATTTT. As protein: CAISVGTGRIDTQYF.

This clonotype was observed a few times. The chain employs TRBV25-1 and TRBJ2-3; 10 bases fit TRBD1. There are 15 residues in the CDR3. The ends lost 7 bases at V and 4 bases at J; junction bases unmatched: 8. Germline values: CDR1 MGHDK, CDR2 SYGVNS. The CDR3 region has the DNA TGTGCCAGCACCCCCGGGACAGGGGTGGCAGATACGCAGTATTTT. Translated, it gives CASTPGTGVADTQYF.

There are a few counts of this clonotype. DNA of the CDR3: TGTGCCAGCAGCTTAGAGACAGGCACACTCCTGAGGCAGTACTTC. Translated, it gives CASSLETGTLLRQYF. The rearrangement links TRBV7-9 to TRBJ2-5, with D possibly matching TRBD1 (6 bases). CDR1 and CDR2 (germline): SEHNR, FQNEAQ (reference sequence). The CDR3 is 15 amino acids. Deletions cut 1 base from V and 11 bases from J, with 20 bases between.

This clonotype was seen a few times. The rearrangement uses TRBV10-3 and TRBJ2-4; D is perhaps TRBD2 (5 bases). Gene TRBJ2-7 matches the end of the DNA better, so the J call may be wrong. The CDR3 contains 13 residues. CDR1 and CDR2 from the germline V gene are ENHRY and SYGVKD. CDR3 in amino acids: CAIGFSASYEQYF. The CDR3 DNA follows: TGTGCCATCGGGTTTAGCGCATCCTACGAGCAGTACTTC.

This sequence joins TRBV13 and TRBJ2-1, with D unclear. Trimming pared 3 bases from V and 5 bases from J, leaving 11 bases between. CDR1 PRHDT and CDR2 FYEKMQ come from the germline V gene (reference sequence). The CDR3 length is 14 residues. The CDR3 sequence: CASSFSVLNNEQFF. CDR3 DNA sequence: TGTGCCAGCAGCTTCTCTGTTCTGAACAATGAGCAGTTCTTC.

This chain links TRBV2 with TRBJ2-1; D perhaps matches TRBD2 (7 bases). The CDR3 length is 11 residues. Germline CDR1 is SNHLY and CDR2 is FYNNEI. V was clipped by 8 bases and J by 9 bases, with 11 bases between them. The chain's CDR3 is CASGGGREQFF. DNA for the CDR3: TGTGCCAGCGGGGGGGGGCGTGAGCAGTTCTTC.